The 2 T cell receptor beta chains below all came from one sample that was sequenced in a study of early T cells in non-severe SARS-CoV-2 infection. A single record per CDR3 protein comes from TCRdb applying MiXCR to the 5' RACE reads. The sample lists roughly 53,000 distinct CDR3 sequences; about 10% were seen once. Sequencing was done on a sample of whole blood. The receptors shown here come from an adult who was a healthcare worker with PCR-confirmed SARS-CoV-2 infection or an uninfected control (not recorded which).

This clonotype has ten or more counts. The rearrangement joins TRBV6-2 or TRBV6-3 to TRBJ2-2; D gene unclear. V gave up 2 bases and J gave up 4 bases, with 17 bases separating them. The germline gives CDR1 MNHEY, CDR2 SVGEGT. The CDR3 runs to 17 residues. The CDR3 loop is CASSYNLTRPVTGELFF. DNA for the CDR3: TGTGCCAGCAGTTACAACCTCACAAGACCGGTCACCGGGGAGCTGTTTTTT.

In this sample, this clonotype turned up a few times. The rearrangement links TRBV12-3 or TRBV12-4 to TRBJ1-2; D not certain. Trimming stripped 1 base from V and 1 base from J, with 4 bases between. CDR3 length: 13 amino acids. The CDR3 is CASSLGSNYGYTF. CDR3 sequence (DNA): TGTGCCAGCAGTTTAGGCAGTAACTATGGCTACACCTTC.